Listed below are T cell receptor beta chains from one sample, sequenced in a study of OX40 agonist ivuxolimab in advanced cancers. Sequencing used immunoSEQ multiplex PCR; TCRdb keeps in-frame clones, though not all of them. Among roughly 56,000 clones listed, about 83% were seen once. Sequencing was performed on CD4+ or CD8+ T cells sorted from blood, taken in a trial of the OX40 agonist ivuxolimab. The receptors originated from an adult with an advanced solid tumor such as melanoma, head and neck, liver or kidney cancer. Both conserved end residues are part of each CDR3. A D gene is named only where the DNA matches it firmly. Clone sizes are given selectively: once, few, many, or a class where the clone is expanded.

abundance,j_gene,d_gene,v_gene,len,CDR3nt,CDR3aa
-,TRBJ2-3,TRBD1,TRBV7-2,15,TGTGCCAGCAGCTTGACAGGGGTCCCCACAGATACGCAGTATTTT,CASSLTGVPTDTQYF
-,TRBJ1-2,TRBD1,TRBV18,15,TGTGCCAGCTCACTAACCAATACAAGACAGGGAGGCTACACCTTC,CASSLTNTRQGGYTF
-,TRBJ2-5,-,TRBV4-1,16,TGCGCCAGCAGCCAAATGATTTTAGGGAACCAAGAGACCCAGTACTTC,CASSQMILGNQETQYF
-,TRBJ1-2,TRBD1,TRBV28,15,TGTGCCAGCAGGTACAGGGGAGGAGAGAACTATGGCTACACCTTC,CASRYRGGENYGYTF
once,TRBJ1-1,-,TRBV6-5,13,TGTGCCAGCAAATCTAGGGTGGTCACTGAAGCTTTCTTT,CASKSRVVTEAFF
-,TRBJ2-6,-,TRBV5-1,16,TGCGCCAGCAGCTTTACCAAGGGGGCTGGGGCCAACGTCCTGACTTTC,CASSFTKGAGANVLTF
-,TRBJ2-5,TRBD2,TRBV7-2,19,TGTGCCAGCAGCTTAGGGTCTAGCGGGGGCCTGTGGTACCAAGAGACCCAGTACTTC,CASSLGSSGGLWYQETQYF
-,TRBJ2-7,-,TRBV10-3,16,TGTGCCATCAGTGAGTCAATTCGGCAGGGCACCTACGAGCAGTACTTC,CAISESIRQGTYEQYF
-,TRBJ2-1,-,TRBV5-1,14,TGCGCCAGCAAGGAGACAGCAACCTACAATGAGCAGTTCTTC,CASKETATYNEQFF
-,TRBJ2-5,-,TRBV18,15,TGTGCCAGCTCACCGAAGGCAGGGGACCAAGAGACCCAGTACTTC,CASSPKAGDQETQYF
-,TRBJ1-1,-,TRBV7-8,13,TGTGCCAGCAGGGCGTGGGGGGGCCCTGAAGCTTTCTTT,CASRAWGGPEAFF
-,TRBJ1-2,-,TRBV11-2,17,TGTGCCAGCAGCCCCCGGGTCTCTCGCCTTCCTGTCTATGGCTACACCTTC,CASSPRVSRLPVYGYTF
-,TRBJ2-1,-,TRBV14,16,TGTGCCAGCAGCCAAGAGGCACGCCCCTCCTACAATGAGCAGTTCTTC,CASSQEARPSYNEQFF
-,TRBJ2-3,TRBD1,TRBV12-5,17,TGTGCTAGTGGTCCGGAGGGACAGGGCGACTTCACAGATACGCAGTATTTT,CASGPEGQGDFTDTQYF
-,TRBJ2-3,-,TRBV25-1,15,TGTGCCAGCAGTTTATGGAGGGGGGGATCAGATACGCAGTATTTT,CASSLWRGGSDTQYF
few,TRBJ1-6,-,TRBV25-1,13,TGTGCCAGCAGGAGGCCCTATAATTCACCCCTCCACTTT,CASRRPYNSPLHF
-,TRBJ1-4,-,TRBV30,14,TGTGCCTGGAGTAAGGGGGCAACTAATGAAAAACTGTTTTTT,CAWSKGATNEKLFF
-,TRBJ1-2,TRBD1,TRBV6-5,15,TGTGCCAGCAGTTACTCACCAGGGGGCGATACTGGCTACACCTTC,CASSYSPGGDTGYTF
once,TRBJ1-1,TRBD1,TRBV7-9,14,TGTGCCAGCAGCTATACACAGGGGCACACTGAAGCTTTCTTT,CASSYTQGHTEAFF
-,TRBJ2-7,-,TRBV6-5,13,TGTGCCAGCAGTTGGGACCTCACCTACGAGCAGTACTTC,CASSWDLTYEQYF
-,TRBJ2-1,TRBD1,TRBV15,17,TGTGCCACCAGCAGAGGGGCATCTTCCCAGGGGGACAATGAGCAGTTCTTC,CATSRGASSQGDNEQFF
-,TRBJ2-2,-,TRBV2,13,TGTGCCAGCAGTGGGCAGGTCACCGGGGAGCTGTTTTTT,CASSGQVTGELFF
once,TRBJ1-1,-,TRBV29-1,15,TGCAGCGTTGAAGGGACTCCCCACGGGGACACTGAAGCTTTCTTT,CSVEGTPHGDTEAFF
-,TRBJ2-7,-,TRBV21-1,16,TGTGCCAGCAGCAAAGCGCGGACAGGGCCCCCCGGAGAGCAGTACTTC,CASSKARTGPPGEQYF
-,TRBJ2-7,-,TRBV10-3,12,TGTGCCATCAGTGATATGGGCTACGAGCAGTACTTC,CAISDMGYEQYF
-,TRBJ2-7,TRBD1,TRBV9,14,TGTGCCAGCAGCGCCGGGACAGCGCGCTTGCAGCAGTACTTC,CASSAGTARLQQYF
-,TRBJ1-3,-,TRBV18,17,TGTGCCAGCTCACCACGAGCTGGGGAGAGCTCTGGAAACACCATATATTTT,CASSPRAGESSGNTIYF
-,TRBJ2-7,TRBD1,TRBV27,16,TGTGCCAGCAGCCCAATAATAGGACAGGGTACCAGCGGGCAGTACTTC,CASSPIIGQGTSGQYF
-,TRBJ2-1,-,TRBV5-1,17,TGCGCCAGCAGCTTGGAGTCTGGTAGGAACTCCTACAATGAGCAGTTCTTC,CASSLESGRNSYNEQFF
-,TRBJ2-3,TRBD1,TRBV7-3,14,TGTGCCAGCAGGTCGACAGGGGGTCCAGATACGCAGTATTTT,CASRSTGGPDTQYF
few,TRBJ2-1,-,TRBV11-3,14,TGTGCCAGCAGCTCGGGACTGGCCTACAATGAGCAGTTCTTC,CASSSGLAYNEQFF
-,TRBJ2-1,-,TRBV7-2,12,TGTGCCAGCAGTTTTGATCCAAATGAGCAGTTCTTC,CASSFDPNEQFF
-,TRBJ2-5,TRBD2,TRBV4-1,18,TGCGCCAGCAGCCAAGATCCCAATCTAGCGGGGGGACAAGAGACCCAGTACTTC,CASSQDPNLAGGQETQYF
few,TRBJ2-7,TRBD1,TRBV7-9,14,TGTGCCAGCAGCTTATGGGACAGGGTGAGCGAGCAGTACTTC,CASSLWDRVSEQYF
-,TRBJ2-3,TRBD2,TRBV18,16,TGTGCCAGCTCACCTCCTTTAGGGACTACCACAGATACGCAGTATTTT,CASSPPLGTTTDTQYF
-,TRBJ1-5,-,TRBV6-5,13,TGTGCCAGTTCTCGAGGGGGCAATCAGCCCCAGCATTTT,CASSRGGNQPQHF
-,TRBJ2-5,-,TRBV18,12,TGTGCCAGCCGGGACGAAGGGGAGACCCAGTACTTC,CASRDEGETQYF